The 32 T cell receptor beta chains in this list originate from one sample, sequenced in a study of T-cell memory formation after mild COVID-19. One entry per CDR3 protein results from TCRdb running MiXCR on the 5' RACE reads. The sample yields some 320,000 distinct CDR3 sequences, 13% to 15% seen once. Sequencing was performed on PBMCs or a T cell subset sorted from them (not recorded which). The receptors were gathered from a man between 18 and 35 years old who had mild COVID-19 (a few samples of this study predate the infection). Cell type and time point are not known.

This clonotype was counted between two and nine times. The CDR3: CSARDLGHKQFF. The CDR3 DNA reads TGCAGTGCTAGAGATCTCGGGCATAAGCAGTTCTTC. The chain employs TRBV20-1 and TRBJ2-1, with D uncertain. From germline, CDR1 is DFQATT and CDR2 SNEGSKA (reference sequence). The CDR3 contains 12 residues. V dropped 0 bases and J dropped 11 bases, with 11 bases sitting between them.

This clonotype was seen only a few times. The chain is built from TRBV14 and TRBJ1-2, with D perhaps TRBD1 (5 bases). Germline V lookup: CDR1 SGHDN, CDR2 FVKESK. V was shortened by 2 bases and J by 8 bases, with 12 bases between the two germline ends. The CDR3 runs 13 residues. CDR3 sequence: CASSQQTRDGYTF. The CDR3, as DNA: TGTGCCAGCAGCCAACAAACACGGGACGGCTACACCTTC.

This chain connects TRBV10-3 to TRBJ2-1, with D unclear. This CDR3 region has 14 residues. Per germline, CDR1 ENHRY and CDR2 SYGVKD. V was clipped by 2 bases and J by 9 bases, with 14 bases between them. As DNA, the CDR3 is TGTGCCATCAGTGAGATTCCATTAGGTGGTGAGCAGTTCTTC. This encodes CAISEIPLGGEQFF.

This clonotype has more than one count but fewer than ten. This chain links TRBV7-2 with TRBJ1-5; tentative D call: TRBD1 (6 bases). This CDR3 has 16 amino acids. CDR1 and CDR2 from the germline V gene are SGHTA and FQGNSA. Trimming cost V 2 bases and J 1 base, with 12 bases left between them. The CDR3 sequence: CASSLSGVISNQPQHF. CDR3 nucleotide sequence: TGTGCCAGCAGCTTATCAGGGGTGATAAGCAATCAGCCCCAGCATTTT. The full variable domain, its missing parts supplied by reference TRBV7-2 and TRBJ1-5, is GAGVSQSPSNKVTEKGKDVELRCDPISGHTALYWYRQSLGQGLEFLIYFQGNSAPDKSGLPSDRFSAERTGGSVSTLTIQRTQQEDSAVYLCASSLSGVISNQPQHFGDGTRLSIL.

The CDR3 DNA sequence: TGTGCCTGGAGTACCCCCCGGGACAGGGCTAACTATGGCTACACCTTC. Protein product: CAWSTPRDRANYGYTF. V is TRBV30 and J is TRBJ1-2, with TRBD1 matching over 9 bases. Trimming took 2 bases from V and 0 from J; bases not matched to a gene: 7. The germline V gene encodes CDR1 GTSNPN and CDR2 SVGIG (reference sequence). This CDR3 is built from 16 residues. Complete variable domain (other parts from reference TRBV30 and TRBJ1-2): SQTIHQWPATLVQPVGSPLSLECTVEGTSNPNLYWYRQAAGRGLQLLFYSVGIGQISSEVPQNLSASRPQDRQFILSSKKLLLSDSGFYLCAWSTPRDRANYGYTFGSGTRLTVV.

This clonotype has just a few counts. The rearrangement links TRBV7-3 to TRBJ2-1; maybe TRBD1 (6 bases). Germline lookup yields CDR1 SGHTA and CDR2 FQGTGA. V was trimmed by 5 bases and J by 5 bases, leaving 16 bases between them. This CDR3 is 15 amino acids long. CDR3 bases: TGTGCCAGCAGCCGATGGCAGGGGAGAAACAATGAGCAGTTCTTC. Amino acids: CASSRWQGRNNEQFF.

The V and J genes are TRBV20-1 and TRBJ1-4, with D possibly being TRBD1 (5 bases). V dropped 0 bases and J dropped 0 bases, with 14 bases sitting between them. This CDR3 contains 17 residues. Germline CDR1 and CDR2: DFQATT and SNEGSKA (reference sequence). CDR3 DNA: TGCAGTGCTAGAGATGGGGGACGGGGAGCAACTAATGAAAAACTGTTTTTT. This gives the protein CSARDGGRGATNEKLFF.

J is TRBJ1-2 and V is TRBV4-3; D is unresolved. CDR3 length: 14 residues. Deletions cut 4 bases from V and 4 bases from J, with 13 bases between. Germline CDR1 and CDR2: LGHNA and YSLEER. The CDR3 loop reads CASSPTGESYGYTF. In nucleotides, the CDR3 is TGCGCCAGCAGCCCCACGGGCGAGAGCTATGGCTACACCTTC.

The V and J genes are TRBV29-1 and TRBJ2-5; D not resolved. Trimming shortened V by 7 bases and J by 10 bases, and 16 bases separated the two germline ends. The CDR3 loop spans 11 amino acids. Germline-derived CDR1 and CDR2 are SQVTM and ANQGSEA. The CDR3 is CSGPYLGVQYF. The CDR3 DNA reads TGCAGCGGGCCCTACTTAGGAGTCCAGTACTTC.

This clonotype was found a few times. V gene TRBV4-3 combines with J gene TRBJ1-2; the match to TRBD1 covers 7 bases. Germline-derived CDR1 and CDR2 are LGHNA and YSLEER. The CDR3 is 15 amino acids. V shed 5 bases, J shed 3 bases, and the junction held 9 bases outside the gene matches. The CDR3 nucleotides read TGCGCCAGCAGCAAAACGACAGGGAACCACTATGGCTACACCTTC. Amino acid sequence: CASSKTTGNHYGYTF.

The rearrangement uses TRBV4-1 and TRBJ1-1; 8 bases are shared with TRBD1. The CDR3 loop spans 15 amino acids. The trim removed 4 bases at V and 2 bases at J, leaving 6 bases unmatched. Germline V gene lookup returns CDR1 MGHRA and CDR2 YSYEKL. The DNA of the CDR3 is TGCGCCAGCAGCCCGAGGACAGGGCGTAACACTGAAGCTTTCTTT. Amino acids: CASSPRTGRNTEAFF.

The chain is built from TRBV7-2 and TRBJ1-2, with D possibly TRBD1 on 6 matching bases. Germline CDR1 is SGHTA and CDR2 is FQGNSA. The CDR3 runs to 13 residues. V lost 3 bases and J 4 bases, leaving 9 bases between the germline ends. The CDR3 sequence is CASSFGQPYGYTF. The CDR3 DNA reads TGTGCCAGCAGCTTCGGACAGCCCTATGGCTACACCTTC.

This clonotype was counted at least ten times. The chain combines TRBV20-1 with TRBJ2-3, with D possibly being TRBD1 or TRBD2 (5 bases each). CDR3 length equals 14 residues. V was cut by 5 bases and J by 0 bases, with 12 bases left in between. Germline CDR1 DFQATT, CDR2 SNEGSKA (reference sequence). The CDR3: CSAPNRDSTDTQYF. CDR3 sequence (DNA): TGCAGTGCTCCTAACCGGGACAGCACAGATACGCAGTATTTT.

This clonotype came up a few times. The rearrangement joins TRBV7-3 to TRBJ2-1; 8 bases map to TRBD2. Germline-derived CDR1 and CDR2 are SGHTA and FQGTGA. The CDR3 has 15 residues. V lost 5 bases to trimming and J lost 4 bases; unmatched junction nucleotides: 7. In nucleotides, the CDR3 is TGTGCCAGCAGCCCCTCCGGGGGGGATTACAATGAGCAGTTCTTC. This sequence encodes CASSPSGGDYNEQFF.

CDR3 sequence reads: CASSKGGRLQETQYF. Written as DNA, the CDR3 is TGTGCCAGCAGCAAAGGGGGTAGACTTCAAGAGACCCAGTACTTC. The chain recombines TRBV11-2 with TRBJ2-5; TRBD1 is a possible D gene (6 bases). V dropped 5 bases and J dropped 2 bases, with 15 bases sitting between them. The CDR3 length is 15 residues. Germline V gene data show CDR1 as SGHAT and CDR2 as FQNNGV.

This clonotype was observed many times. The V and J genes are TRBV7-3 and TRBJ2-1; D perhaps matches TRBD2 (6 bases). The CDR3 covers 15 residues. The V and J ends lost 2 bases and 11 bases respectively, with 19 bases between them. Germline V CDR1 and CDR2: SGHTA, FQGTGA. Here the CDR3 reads CASSLSTGSYAKQFF. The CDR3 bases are TGTGCCAGCAGCTTATCAACCGGGAGCTATGCCAAGCAGTTCTTC.

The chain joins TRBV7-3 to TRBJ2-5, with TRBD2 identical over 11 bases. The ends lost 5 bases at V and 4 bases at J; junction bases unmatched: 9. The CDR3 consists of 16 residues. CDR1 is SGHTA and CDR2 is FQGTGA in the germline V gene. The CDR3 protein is CASSPGTSGLGETQYF. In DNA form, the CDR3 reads TGTGCCAGCAGCCCTGGGACTAGCGGTTTGGGAGAGACCCAGTACTTC.

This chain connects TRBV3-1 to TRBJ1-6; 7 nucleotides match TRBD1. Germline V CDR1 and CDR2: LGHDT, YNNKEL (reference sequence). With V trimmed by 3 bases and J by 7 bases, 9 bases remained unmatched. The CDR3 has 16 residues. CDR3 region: CASSQTPGTDNSPLHF. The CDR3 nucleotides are TGTGCCAGCAGCCAGACACCCGGGACAGACAATTCACCCCTCCACTTT.

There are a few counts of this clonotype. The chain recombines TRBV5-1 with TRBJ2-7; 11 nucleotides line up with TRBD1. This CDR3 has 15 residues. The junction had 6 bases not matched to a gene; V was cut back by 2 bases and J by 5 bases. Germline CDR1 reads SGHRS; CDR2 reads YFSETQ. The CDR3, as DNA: TGCGCCAGCAGCTTAGGACAGGGGGCTGTCGACGAGCAGTACGTC. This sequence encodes CASSLGQGAVDEQYV.

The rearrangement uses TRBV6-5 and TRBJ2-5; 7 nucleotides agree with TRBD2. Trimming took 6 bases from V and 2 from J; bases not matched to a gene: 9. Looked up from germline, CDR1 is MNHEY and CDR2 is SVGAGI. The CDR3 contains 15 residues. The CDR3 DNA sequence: TGTGCCAGCAGACCCTTCTGGGGGGGGCAAGAGACCCAGTACTTC. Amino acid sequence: CASRPFWGGQETQYF.

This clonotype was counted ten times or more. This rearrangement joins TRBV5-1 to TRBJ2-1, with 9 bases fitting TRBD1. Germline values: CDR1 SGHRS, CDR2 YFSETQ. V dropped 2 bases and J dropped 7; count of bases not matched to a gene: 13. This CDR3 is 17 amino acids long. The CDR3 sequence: CASSFSGTGIMMNEQFF. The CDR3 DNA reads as TGCGCCAGCAGCTTCTCCGGGACAGGGATCATGATGAATGAGCAGTTCTTC.

Here the CDR3 reads CASSPLQGKAFF. The CDR3, as DNA: TGCGCCAGCAGCCCTCTTCAGGGGAAAGCTTTCTTT. The chain has TRBV5-1 and TRBJ1-1; tentatively, D is TRBD1 (6 bases). The CDR3 extends over 12 amino acids. Germline V gene sequence: CDR1 SGHRS, CDR2 YFSETQ. V lost 4 bases and J lost 9, with 13 bases in between.

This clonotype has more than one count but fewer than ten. CDR3 protein: CASSFPPSNGGKNEQYV. The CDR3 nucleotides read TGTGCCAGCAGCTTCCCCCCCTCTAACGGGGGGAAAAACGAGCAGTACGTC. V is TRBV11-1 and J is TRBJ2-7; 7 nucleotides agree with TRBD2. CDR3 length equals 17 residues. Per germline, CDR1 SGHAT and CDR2 FQDESV (reference sequence). Unmatched junction bases numbered 16, after V lost 3 bases and J lost 5 bases.

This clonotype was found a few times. The CDR3, as DNA: TGTGCCAGCAGTTTCCAGGGGGGACCTGAAGCTTTCTTT. It specifies CASSFQGGPEAFF. The V gene is TRBV28, the J gene TRBJ1-1; 7 nucleotides match TRBD1. The CDR3 extends over 13 amino acids. Germline CDR1 and CDR2: MDHEN and SYDVKM. V dropped 3 bases and J dropped 6; count of bases not matched to a gene: 4.

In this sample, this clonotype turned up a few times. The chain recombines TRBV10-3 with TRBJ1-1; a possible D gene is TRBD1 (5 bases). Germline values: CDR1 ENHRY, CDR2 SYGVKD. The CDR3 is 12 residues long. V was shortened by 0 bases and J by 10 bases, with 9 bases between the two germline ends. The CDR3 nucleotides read TGTGCCATCAGTGAGTCGGGGCAGGGAGCTTTCTTT. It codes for CAISESGQGAFF.

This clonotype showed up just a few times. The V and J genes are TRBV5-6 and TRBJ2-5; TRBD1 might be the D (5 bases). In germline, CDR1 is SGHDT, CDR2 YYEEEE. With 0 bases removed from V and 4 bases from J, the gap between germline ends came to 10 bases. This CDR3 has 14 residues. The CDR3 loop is CASSLAVGLETQYF. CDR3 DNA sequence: TGTGCCAGCAGCTTGGCCGTGGGGCTAGAGACCCAGTACTTC.

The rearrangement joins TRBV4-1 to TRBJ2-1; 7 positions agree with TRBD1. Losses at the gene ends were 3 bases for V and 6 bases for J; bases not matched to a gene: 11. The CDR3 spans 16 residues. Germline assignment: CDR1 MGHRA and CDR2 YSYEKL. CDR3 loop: CASSHALKNRGNEQFF. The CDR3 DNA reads TGCGCCAGCAGCCATGCTCTTAAAAACAGGGGCAATGAGCAGTTCTTC.

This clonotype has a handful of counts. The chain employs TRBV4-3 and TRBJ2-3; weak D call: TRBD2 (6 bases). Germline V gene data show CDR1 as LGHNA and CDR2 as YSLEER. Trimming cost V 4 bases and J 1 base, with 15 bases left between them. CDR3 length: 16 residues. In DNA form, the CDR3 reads TGCGCCAGCAGCCCTTCCGGGGGAAAGGGCACAGATACGCAGTATTTT. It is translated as CASSPSGGKGTDTQYF.

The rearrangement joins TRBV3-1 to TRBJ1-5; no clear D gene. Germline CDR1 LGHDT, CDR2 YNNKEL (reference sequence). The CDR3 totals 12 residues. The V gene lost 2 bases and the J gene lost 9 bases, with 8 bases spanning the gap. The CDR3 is CASSQLTGPQHF. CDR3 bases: TGTGCCAGCAGCCAATTAACGGGGCCCCAGCATTTT.

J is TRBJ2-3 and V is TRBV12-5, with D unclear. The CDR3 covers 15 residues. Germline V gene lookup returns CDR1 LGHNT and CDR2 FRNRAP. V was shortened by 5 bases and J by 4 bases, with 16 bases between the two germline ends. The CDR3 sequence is CASGLGFPPADTQYF. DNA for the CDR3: TGTGCTAGTGGTCTGGGTTTCCCCCCCGCAGATACGCAGTATTTT. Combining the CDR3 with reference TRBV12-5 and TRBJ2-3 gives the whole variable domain DARVTQTPRHKVTEMGQEVTMRCQPILGHNTVFWYRQTMMQGLELLAYFRNRAPLDDSGMPKDRFSAEMPDATLATLKIQPSEPRDSAVYFCASGLGFPPADTQYFGPGTRLTVL.

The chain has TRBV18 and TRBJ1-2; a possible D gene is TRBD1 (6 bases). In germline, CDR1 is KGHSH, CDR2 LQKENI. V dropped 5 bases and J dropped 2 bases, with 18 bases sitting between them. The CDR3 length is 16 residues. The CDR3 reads CASSFDVGTPNYGYTF. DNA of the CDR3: TGTGCCAGCTCATTTGACGTCGGGACACCGAACTATGGCTACACCTTC.

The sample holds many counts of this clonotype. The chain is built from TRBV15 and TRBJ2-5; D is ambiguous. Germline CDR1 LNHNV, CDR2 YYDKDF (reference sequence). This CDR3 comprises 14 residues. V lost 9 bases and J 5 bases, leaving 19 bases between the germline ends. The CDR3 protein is CATALDKSIETQYF. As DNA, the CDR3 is TGTGCCACGGCGCTAGACAAGTCGATCGAGACCCAGTACTTC.